These 20 T cell receptor beta chains were all obtained from the same sample, sequenced in a study of response to subunit inactivated influenza vaccine. TCRdb itself ran the RT-PCR reads through MiXCR, one entry per CDR3 protein. The sample yields more than 450,000 distinct CDR3 sequences, about 8% seen once. The source material was PBMCs from blood, sampled 23 to 25 months after vaccination. Source of these receptors: a man aged 45 to 75 who received an inactivated influenza vaccine.

The chain has TRBV28 and TRBJ2-5; 10 nucleotides line up with TRBD2. Germline assignment: CDR1 MDHEN and CDR2 SYDVKM. V shed 4 bases and J 5 bases; nucleotides not matched to a gene: 7. This CDR3 has 15 residues. CDR3 bases: TGTGCCAGCAGTTCGCCTCGACTAGCGGGTGAGACCCAGTACTTC. Translated: CASSSPRLAGETQYF.

The V call is TRBV3-1, the J call TRBJ2-1, with TRBD1 matching 9 bases. The junction had 6 bases not matched to a gene; V was cut back by 2 bases and J by 7 bases. The V gene's germline CDR1 is LGHDT and CDR2 YNNKEL (reference sequence). There are 15 residues in the CDR3. CDR3 nucleotides: TGTGCCAGCAGCCAAATGACAGGGGGGGGGAATGAGCAGTTCTTC. It is translated as CASSQMTGGGNEQFF.

This clonotype has only a few counts. The chain uses TRBV3-1 and TRBJ2-7, with 7 bases fitting TRBD2. Germline-derived CDR1 and CDR2 are LGHDT and YNNKEL (reference sequence). Trimming removed 1 base from V and 2 bases from J; junction bases left unmatched: 2. The CDR3 totals 14 residues. The CDR3 bases are TGTGCCAGCAGCCAAGCGGGAGGAGCCTACGAGCAGTACTTC. This translates into CASSQAGGAYEQYF.

This clonotype showed up just a few times. The chain joins TRBV7-2 to TRBJ1-2; 8 bases are a match to TRBD1. J lost 8 bases, V lost 9 bases, and 11 bases had no gene match. The CDR3 runs 13 residues. CDR1 is SGHTA, CDR2 FQGNSA, per germline. The CDR3: CASDRQGRSGYTF. The CDR3 nucleotides are TGTGCCAGTGACCGACAGGGGAGATCGGGCTACACCTTC.

This clonotype was seen ten or more times. The chain uses TRBV14 and TRBJ1-6; D is undetermined. V dropped 1 base and J dropped 5 bases, with 12 bases sitting between them. Germline CDR1 reads SGHDN; CDR2 reads FVKESK. This CDR3 comprises 16 residues. In DNA, the CDR3 is TGTGCCAGCAGCCAAGCACGGCCCGAGAATAATTCACCCCTCCACTTT. As protein: CASSQARPENNSPLHF.

The V gene is TRBV6-1, the J gene TRBJ2-3; TRBD2 matches at 13 bases. The junction had 12 bases not matched to a gene; V was cut back by 2 bases and J by 7 bases. The CDR3 runs to 18 residues. CDR1 MNHNS and CDR2 SASEGT come from the germline V gene. The CDR3 loop is CASSERKLAGGLRHTQYF. CDR3 sequence (DNA): TGTGCCAGCAGTGAAAGAAAACTAGCGGGGGGGCTGCGCCATACGCAGTATTTT.

The chain is built from TRBV5-5 and TRBJ1-1, with a weak D call TRBD1 (6 bases). The V gene's germline CDR1 is SGHKS and CDR2 YYEKEE (reference sequence). The ends were cut back, 3 bases at V and 5 bases at J, with 17 bases in the middle. CDR3 length: 15 residues. The CDR3 reads CASSSLRGAGTEAFF. Here the CDR3 DNA reads TGTGCCAGCAGCTCGCTGCGGGGGGCAGGTACTGAAGCTTTCTTT.

This clonotype was counted a few times. The genes are TRBV4-3 and TRBJ2-1, with 8 bases that match TRBD1. CDR3 size: 17 residues. With V trimmed by 4 bases and J by 4 bases, 12 bases remained unmatched. The germline V gene has CDR1 LGHNA and CDR2 YSLEER. CDR3 sequence (DNA): TGCGCCAGCAGCCCGGACGGGCCAGGGGGCATTTACAATGAGCAGTTCTTC. Its translation: CASSPDGPGGIYNEQFF.

This clonotype was observed a few times. The chain carries TRBV7-6 and TRBJ2-5; 9 bases line up with TRBD2. Losses at the gene ends were 1 base for V and 4 bases for J; bases not matched to a gene: 7. Germline V gene lookup returns CDR1 SGHVS and CDR2 FNYEAQ. The CDR3 has 16 amino acids. The CDR3 DNA reads as TGTGCCAGCAGCTTAGTAGAGGTAGCGGGAGCAGAGACCCAGTACTTC. Protein product: CASSLVEVAGAETQYF. The whole variable domain, remainder taken from reference TRBV7-6 and TRBJ2-5, is GAGVSQSPRYKVTKRGQDVALRCDPISGHVSLYWYRQALGQGPEFLTYFNYEAQQDKSGLPNDRFSAERPEGSISTLTIQRTEQRDSAMYRCASSLVEVAGAETQYFGPGTRLLVL.

This clonotype was counted between two and nine times. The V gene is TRBV2, the J gene TRBJ1-6; maybe TRBD1 (6 bases). Deletions cut 7 bases from V and 5 bases from J, with 9 bases between. Germline CDR1 SNHLY, CDR2 FYNNEI. This CDR3 comprises 13 residues. The CDR3 bases are TGTGCCAGCACAGACAGGAATAATTCACCCCTCCACTTT. Translation gives CASTDRNNSPLHF.

This clonotype was detected only a few times. Here the CDR3 reads CSVGGTSSGANVLTF. CDR3 bases: TGCAGCGTTGGGGGGACATCCTCTGGGGCCAACGTCCTGACTTTC. The rearrangement uses TRBV29-1 and TRBJ2-6; possible D gene TRBD1, 6 bases. V was clipped by 4 bases and J by 0 bases, with 10 bases between them. This CDR3 is 15 amino acids long. Germline loops: CDR1 SQVTM, CDR2 ANQGSEA.

The rearrangement uses TRBV7-9 and TRBJ2-3, with a weak D call TRBD2 (5 bases). The CDR3 has 15 residues. V gave up 3 bases and J gave up 1 base, with 11 bases separating them. CDR1 and CDR2 from the germline V gene are SEHNR and FQNEAQ (reference sequence). CDR3 in amino acids: CASSFRFSGTDTQYF. The CDR3 nucleotides read TGTGCCAGCAGCTTCCGCTTTAGCGGCACAGATACGCAGTATTTT.

This rearrangement joins TRBV7-8 to TRBJ1-3; D gene uncertain. CDR1 and CDR2 from the germline V gene are SGHVS and FQNEAQ. The CDR3 runs to 19 residues. Trimming took off 5 bases at V and 0 bases at J, with 23 bases between the two ends. The CDR3: CASSPRTASILTSGNTIYF. The DNA for the CDR3 is TGTGCCAGCAGCCCGCGAACAGCGAGTATTCTTACCTCTGGAAACACCATATATTTT.

This rearrangement joins TRBV7-8 to TRBJ2-7, with D uncertain. CDR1 is SGHVS, CDR2 FQNEAQ, per germline. The CDR3 totals 12 residues. V was trimmed by 1 base and J by 5 bases, leaving 6 bases between them. In nucleotides, the CDR3 is TGTGCCAGCAGCTTAGAGAGAGACGAGCAGTACTTC. Amino acids: CASSLERDEQYF.

This clonotype was counted at least ten times. This chain links TRBV3-1 with TRBJ2-5; no firm D call. Germline lookup yields CDR1 LGHDT and CDR2 YNNKEL (reference sequence). The CDR3 covers 12 residues. Trimming removed 2 bases from V and 3 bases from J, with 4 bases in between. In DNA, the CDR3 is TGTGCCAGCAGCCAATTTGAAGAGACCCAGTACTTC. This gives the protein CASSQFEETQYF.

This clonotype occurred many times. The gene calls are TRBV29-1 and TRBJ1-2, with D perhaps matching TRBD1 (5 bases). The CDR3 sequence is 13 residues long. Germline V gene data show CDR1 as SQVTM and CDR2 as ANQGSEA. Trimming took 6 bases from V and 4 from J, leaving 15 bases between them. CDR3 bases: TGCAGCGTCCGCGGGGCCCGAGCCTATGGCTACACCTTC. It codes for CSVRGARAYGYTF.

This clonotype has just a few counts. The rearrangement links TRBV7-9 to TRBJ2-7, with D uncertain. This CDR3 spans 12 amino acids. Germline CDR1 SEHNR, CDR2 FQNEAQ (reference sequence). V was trimmed by 2 bases and J by 7 bases, leaving 9 bases between them. The CDR3 region has the DNA TGTGCCAGCAGCTTAAACTTCGGGGAGCAGTACTTC. Its translation: CASSLNFGEQYF.

This clonotype was detected ten times or more. The J gene is TRBJ2-2, the V gene TRBV28; TRBD2 might be the D (6 bases). There are 14 residues in the CDR3. Trimming shortened V by 7 bases and J by 6 bases, and 15 bases separated the two germline ends. CDR1 is MDHEN, CDR2 SYDVKM, per germline. CDR3 in DNA: TGTGCCAGCAACCTCTCCGGGGGAGCCGGGGAGCTGTTTTTT. Residues: CASNLSGGAGELFF.

This clonotype was seen repeatedly, ten times or more. J is TRBJ2-7 and V is TRBV27; 14 bases match TRBD2. V trimming: 0 bases; J trimming: 3 bases; junction bases outside the gene matches: 1. Germline lookup yields CDR1 MNHEY and CDR2 SMNVEV (reference sequence). This CDR3 contains 16 residues. The CDR3 loop is CASSLSGTSGGYEQYF. The CDR3 nucleotides read TGTGCCAGCAGTTTATCAGGGACTAGCGGGGGCTACGAGCAGTACTTC.

This clonotype was found many times. This chain uses TRBV12-3 or TRBV12-4 with TRBJ1-5, with D hard to call. V lost 3 bases and J lost 2, with 11 bases in between. This CDR3 contains 15 residues. This CDR3 reads CASSFVGGRNQPQHF. The CDR3 nucleotides read TGTGCCAGCAGTTTTGTCGGTGGGCGCAATCAGCCCCAGCATTTT.